The rows below give T cell receptor beta chains drawn from one sample of a study of shared clonotypes between healthy human individuals. Profiled with immunoSEQ multiplex PCR; TCRdb holds only in-frame clones, not every one. The sample lists 490,000 or so clones; around 80% were seen once. The specimen sequenced was PBMCs. These receptors were taken from a woman in her 40s in good health. Some clones in this sample may be carry-over from other donors' samples. CDR3s leave out the opening cysteine and the closing phenylalanine or tryptophan. Each record gives: V gene, CDR3 length, J gene, CDR3 protein.

V gene: TRBV6-6; CDR3 length: 11; J gene: TRBJ2-5; CDR3 protein: ASSYIIGETQY
V gene: TRBV28; CDR3 length: 14; J gene: TRBJ1-4; CDR3 protein: ASSPQDPATNEKLF
V gene: TRBV7-7; CDR3 length: 12; J gene: TRBJ2-2; CDR3 protein: ANPGRGNTGELF
V gene: TRBV2; CDR3 length: 12; J gene: TRBJ2-1; CDR3 protein: ASSDTGLVVEQF
V gene: TRBV28; CDR3 length: 12; J gene: TRBJ1-5; CDR3 protein: ASSLAARNQPQH
V gene: TRBV18; CDR3 length: 12; J gene: TRBJ1-1; CDR3 protein: ASSPGQSNTEAF
V gene: TRBV29-1; CDR3 length: 11; J gene: TRBJ2-2; CDR3 protein: SVDMTGTGELF
V gene: TRBV18; CDR3 length: 14; J gene: TRBJ2-1; CDR3 protein: ASSPGTSGDDNEQF
V gene: TRBV27; CDR3 length: 10; J gene: TRBJ1-6; CDR3 protein: ASSFRDSPLH
V gene: TRBV5-1; CDR3 length: 13; J gene: TRBJ2-1; CDR3 protein: ASSLDLAGVNEQF
V gene: TRBV7-3; CDR3 length: 11; J gene: TRBJ2-2; CDR3 protein: ASSLRFTGELF
V gene: TRBV28; CDR3 length: 11; J gene: TRBJ1-4; CDR3 protein: ASATGGSEKLF
V gene: TRBV6-5; CDR3 length: 13; J gene: TRBJ2-7; CDR3 protein: ASSPRRGLTAQQY
V gene: TRBV5-5; CDR3 length: 13; J gene: TRBJ1-4; CDR3 protein: ASSLYRATNEKLF
V gene: TRBV13; CDR3 length: 14; J gene: TRBJ1-1; CDR3 protein: ASSEGRGSQPTEAF
V gene: TRBV2; CDR3 length: 13; J gene: TRBJ2-7; CDR3 protein: ASSGGTSGRHEQY